The 18 T cell receptor beta chains below all came from one sample that was sequenced in a study of CD8+CD57+ T cells in acquired aplastic anemia. Genomic DNA templated the TCR beta VDJ and CDR3 profiling. Each CDR3 protein is one row after TCRdb ran MiXCR on the reads. Among roughly 200,000 distinct CDR3 sequences listed, approximately 65% were seen once. It was patients with CD8+CD57+ cell expansion by flow cytometry who were chosen for sequencing. Sequenced sample: sorted CD4+, CD8+, or CD8+CD57+ T cells (not recorded which) from PBMCs. The source of these receptors is a human donor with aplastic anemia.

The chain uses TRBV24-1 and TRBJ2-7; no definite D call. The CDR3 runs to 14 residues. Germline V gene data show CDR1 as KGHDR and CDR2 as SFDVKD. V was clipped by 5 bases and J by 3 bases, with 13 bases between them. The CDR3 protein is CATSARDPHYEQYF. The CDR3 DNA reads as TGTGCCACCAGTGCTAGAGATCCCCACTACGAGCAGTACTTC.

The J gene is TRBJ1-2, the V gene TRBV29-1; TRBD1 might be the D (6 bases). Germline V gene sequence: CDR1 SQVTM, CDR2 ANQGSEA. The CDR3 contains 12 residues. V shed 7 bases and J shed 3 bases, with 12 bases lying between them. For the CDR3, the DNA is TGCAGCGCACAGGGCAAAGACTATGGCTACACCTTC. Translated: CSAQGKDYGYTF. Using reference TRBV29-1 and TRBJ1-2 for the parts outside the CDR3, the full variable domain is SAVISQKPSRDICQRGTSLTIQCQVDSQVTMMFWYRQQPGQSLTLIATANQGSEATYESGFVIDKFPISRPNLTFSTLTVSNMSPEDSSIYLCSAQGKDYGYTFGSGTRLTVV.

This clonotype has more than one count but fewer than ten. V is TRBV10-3 and J is TRBJ1-6; 7 bases are shared with TRBD1. The CDR3 has 17 residues. The germline V gene encodes CDR1 ENHRY and CDR2 SYGVKD. V lost 6 bases and J lost 0; bases outside the gene matches: 8. CDR3 protein: CAIRADRPSSYNSPLHF. CDR3 nucleotides: TGTGCCATCAGGGCGGACAGGCCGAGCTCCTATAATTCACCCCTCCACTTT.

In this sample, this clonotype turned up a few times. The chain is built from TRBV7-8 and TRBJ2-5, with 13 nucleotides matching TRBD2. Germline-derived CDR1 and CDR2 are SGHVS and FQNEAQ. V gave up 1 base and J gave up 5 bases; unmatched junction bases: 7. This CDR3 comprises 17 residues. The CDR3 is CASSLDTSGGAGETQYF. The CDR3 nucleotides read TGTGCCAGCAGCTTAGACACTAGCGGGGGGGCCGGGGAGACCCAGTACTTC.

This clonotype appeared a few times. The chain uses TRBV15 and TRBJ2-1; tentative D call: TRBD2 (5 bases). Germline V CDR1 and CDR2: LNHNV, YYDKDF (reference sequence). CDR3 length: 14 amino acids. V lost 0 bases to trimming and J lost 12 bases, with 15 bases between them. The CDR3 nucleotides are TGTGCCACCAGCAGAGATCTTACGGAGGATGGGCAGTTCTTC. Protein product: CATSRDLTEDGQFF.

This chain joins TRBV19 and TRBJ2-3; D not resolved. This CDR3 comprises 15 residues. Germline V lookup: CDR1 LNHDA, CDR2 SQIVND (reference sequence). The V gene lost 3 bases and the J gene lost 4 bases, with 14 bases spanning the gap. The CDR3 bases are TGTGCCAGTAGTATTGTAGGGATGATGGCAGATACGCAGTATTTT. Its protein is CASSIVGMMADTQYF.

This clonotype was recorded a few times. This chain joins TRBV15 and TRBJ2-7; 10 bases match TRBD1. The length of the CDR3 is 16 residues. The V gene's germline CDR1 is LNHNV and CDR2 YYDKDF (reference sequence). V lost 3 bases and J lost 3; bases outside the gene matches: 8. The CDR3 sequence is CATSSSRDRGVYEQYF. CDR3 in DNA: TGTGCCACCAGCAGCTCAAGGGACAGGGGCGTCTACGAGCAGTACTTC.

This clonotype appeared a few times. The chain uses TRBV15 and TRBJ2-5; 10 positions match TRBD2. CDR3 length: 16 residues. In germline, CDR1 is LNHNV, CDR2 YYDKDF (reference sequence). Trimming removed 3 bases from V and 5 bases from J; junction bases left unmatched: 9. The CDR3 region is CATSSATSGTGETQYF. The DNA for the CDR3 is TGTGCCACCAGCAGCGCCACTAGCGGGACGGGGGAGACCCAGTACTTC.

This clonotype was observed many times. The CDR3 bases are TGTGCCAGCTGGGAGGGAAGAGGCTACACCTTC. Translating it yields CASWEGRGYTF. V gene TRBV5-8 combines with J gene TRBJ1-2; D is unresolved. V was cut by 7 bases and J by 8 bases, with 12 bases left in between. Germline values: CDR1 SGHTS, CDR2 YDEGEE. The CDR3 consists of 11 residues.

The chain recombines TRBV20-1 with TRBJ1-1; TRBD1 might be the D (6 bases). V lost 0 bases to trimming and J lost 5 bases, with 28 bases between them. Germline lookup yields CDR1 DFQATT and CDR2 SNEGSKA (reference sequence). The CDR3 spans 19 residues. This CDR3 is CSARDDVGDILLRGTEAFF. CDR3 in DNA: TGCAGTGCTAGAGATGATGTGGGGGACATCCTCCTCAGAGGAACTGAAGCTTTCTTT.

The V and J genes are TRBV15 and TRBJ1-4; TRBD1 is a possible D gene (5 bases). This CDR3 spans 17 amino acids. Germline V lookup: CDR1 LNHNV, CDR2 YYDKDF (reference sequence). Trimming cost V 0 bases and J 5 bases, with 16 bases left between them. DNA of the CDR3: TGTGCCACCAGCAGAGAAGTGATCCAGGGAGGGAATGAAAAACTGTTTTTT. Translation: CATSREVIQGGNEKLFF.

The V gene is TRBV7-8, the J gene TRBJ1-3; no firm D call. V was cut by 5 bases and J by 0 bases, with 8 bases left in between. The CDR3 contains 14 residues. Germline-derived CDR1 and CDR2 are SGHVS and FQNEAQ. The CDR3: CASSRDISGNTIYF. For the CDR3, the DNA is TGTGCCAGCAGCCGCGATATCTCTGGAAACACCATATATTTT.

This clonotype was detected a few times. The V and J genes are TRBV10-3 and TRBJ1-4, with 7 bases lining up with TRBD1. Germline CDR1 and CDR2: ENHRY and SYGVKD. This CDR3 region has 11 residues. V shed 8 bases and J 12 bases; nucleotides not matched to a gene: 6. This chain's CDR3 is CAIGTGAELFF. CDR3 bases: TGTGCCATCGGCACAGGGGCAGAACTGTTTTTT.

J is TRBJ2-5 and V is TRBV10-3, with D possibly TRBD1 on 8 matching bases. Germline V gene sequence: CDR1 ENHRY, CDR2 SYGVKD. V was pared by 6 bases and J by 4 bases, with 21 bases between. CDR3 length equals 16 residues. The CDR3 coding sequence is TGTGCCATCAGCTTGGGAGGGGCAGGGGGCGCAGAGACCCAGTACTTC. Amino acids: CAISLGGAGGAETQYF.

The chain has TRBV20-1 and TRBJ1-3; D gene uncertain. V was pared by 3 bases and J by 0 bases, with 12 bases between. CDR1 and CDR2 (germline): DFQATT, SNEGSKA (reference sequence). CDR3 length: 15 residues. This CDR3 is CSASTGARSGNTIYF. For the CDR3, the DNA is TGCAGTGCTAGTACTGGAGCCCGCTCTGGAAACACCATATATTTT.

Worth noting for this clonotype: At one end the junction does not follow the germline gene, possibly because of a read error. V gene TRBV19 combines with J gene TRBJ2-5; D is possibly TRBD1 (6 bases). Germline loops: CDR1 LNHDA, CDR2 SQIVND (reference sequence). The CDR3 consists of 11 residues. CDR3 amino acids: CASKVGHERFF. As DNA, the CDR3 is TGTGCCAGTAAGGTGGGACATGAGCGGTTCTTC.

This clonotype was counted many times. This chain joins TRBV6-2 or TRBV6-3 and TRBJ2-5; 9 bases line up with TRBD2. Losses at the gene ends were 2 bases for V and 1 base for J; bases not matched to a gene: 8. The CDR3 length is 17 residues. CDR1 and CDR2 (germline): MNHEY, SVGEGT. CDR3 in amino acids: CASSYDLSGGSQETQYF. The CDR3, as DNA: TGTGCCAGCAGTTACGATTTGAGCGGGGGGTCCCAAGAGACCCAGTACTTC.

This chain joins TRBV7-9 and TRBJ1-2; 9 bases fit TRBD1. The CDR3 has 16 amino acids. Trimming at V came to 5 bases and at J to 6 bases, leaving 13 bases not matched to a gene. CDR1 is SEHNR and CDR2 is FQNEAQ in the germline V gene (reference sequence). The CDR3 DNA sequence: TGTGCCAGCAGCCTCGGGACAGGGAACCCCGGCGATGGCTACACCTTC. Its protein product is CASSLGTGNPGDGYTF.